The 24 T cell receptor beta chains reported below all come from one sample, sequenced in a study of OX40 agonist ivuxolimab in advanced cancers. Repertoires were generated with immunoSEQ multiplex PCR, while TCRdb's copy carries only in-frame clones and drops some. This repertoire shows tens of thousands of clones, approximately 86% found once; its top ten account for approximately 2%. The sequences come from CD4+ or CD8+ T cells sorted from blood, collected in a trial of the OX40 agonist ivuxolimab. All receptors derive from an adult with an advanced solid tumor such as melanoma, head and neck, liver or kidney cancer.

The chain has TRBV5-1 and TRBJ2-1; D gene ambiguous. The length of the CDR3 is 15 residues. Germline V CDR1 and CDR2: SGHRS, YFSETQ. The V gene lost 0 bases and the J gene lost 0 bases, with 7 bases spanning the gap. The CDR3 region has the DNA TGCGCCAGCAGCTTGGACAAAAGCTCCTACAATGAGCAGTTCTTC. Translation: CASSLDKSSYNEQFF. Combining the CDR3 with reference TRBV5-1 and TRBJ2-1 gives the whole variable domain KAGVTQTPRYLIKTRGQQVTLSCSPISGHRSVSWYQQTPGQGLQFLFEYFSETQRNKGNFPGRFSGRQFSNSRSEMNVSTLELGDSALYLCASSLDKSSYNEQFFGPGTRLTVL.

The CDR3 DNA reads TGTGCCAGCAGCTTTCTATTAGAAGAGACCCAGTACTTC. Translating it yields CASSFLLEETQYF. The chain has TRBV5-4 and TRBJ2-5, with no clear D. There are 13 residues in the CDR3. V lost 2 bases and J lost 3, with 8 bases in between. Looked up from germline, CDR1 is SGHNT and CDR2 is YYREEE (reference sequence).

The gene calls are TRBV19 and TRBJ1-5; no firm D call. This CDR3 has 15 residues. CDR1 and CDR2 (germline): LNHDA, SQIVND (reference sequence). V lost 1 base and J 3 bases, leaving 10 bases between the germline ends. The CDR3 DNA reads as TGTGCCAGTAGTATAGTAACTGGAGCCAATCAGCCCCAGCATTTT. It yields the protein CASSIVTGANQPQHF. Supplemented by reference TRBV19 and TRBJ1-5, the full variable domain reads DGGITQSPKYLFRKEGQNVTLSCEQNLNHDAMYWYRQDPGQGLRLIYYSQIVNDFQKGDIAEGYSVSREKKESFPLTVTSAQKNPTAFYLCASSIVTGANQPQHFGDGTRLSIL.

The rearrangement joins TRBV7-8 to TRBJ2-7; D gene unclear. Trimming removed 4 bases from V and 0 bases from J, with 13 bases in between. This CDR3 has 15 residues. Germline V gene lookup returns CDR1 SGHVS and CDR2 FQNEAQ. CDR3 in amino acids: CASSSSRVSSYEQYF. In DNA, the CDR3 is TGTGCCAGCAGCTCGAGCCGCGTTAGCTCCTACGAGCAGTACTTC.

V gene TRBV19 combines with J gene TRBJ1-2; 12 bases fit TRBD1. Germline V gene data show CDR1 as LNHDA and CDR2 as SQIVND (reference sequence). This CDR3 region has 16 residues. Trimming took 6 bases from V and 5 from J; bases not matched to a gene: 10. Here the CDR3 reads CASRPTGQGAGYGYTF. The DNA for the CDR3 is TGTGCCAGTAGGCCAACGGGACAGGGGGCAGGGTATGGCTACACCTTC.

This chain links TRBV7-2 with TRBJ1-6; the D is unclear. CDR3 length: 13 residues. V was clipped by 5 bases and J by 9 bases, with 11 bases between them. In germline, CDR1 is SGHTA, CDR2 FQGNSA. The DNA of the CDR3 is TGTGCCAGCAGCCAAAGACATGGTTCACCCCTCCACTTT. Translation gives CASSQRHGSPLHF.

The chain links TRBV6-1 to TRBJ2-2, with D perhaps matching TRBD2 (5 bases). V lost 6 bases to trimming and J lost 4 bases, with 9 bases between them. CDR3 length: 13 amino acids. The V gene's germline CDR1 is MNHNS and CDR2 SASEGT. The CDR3 reads CASRVLVTGELFF. CDR3 coding DNA: TGTGCCAGCAGGGTACTAGTCACCGGGGAGCTGTTTTTT.

The chain is built from TRBV7-2 and TRBJ1-4; 7 bases are a match to TRBD1. V lost 6 bases and J lost 7; bases outside the gene matches: 5. Germline values: CDR1 SGHTA, CDR2 FQGNSA. CDR3 length: 13 residues. This CDR3 reads CASSLNRGEKLFF. In DNA form, the CDR3 reads TGTGCCAGCAGTTTGAACAGGGGTGAAAAACTGTTTTTT.

The V and J genes are TRBV25-1 and TRBJ1-1, with a possible D match to TRBD1 (6 bases). The CDR3 spans 15 residues. V gave up 1 base and J gave up 1 base, with 10 bases separating them. From germline, CDR1 is MGHDK and CDR2 SYGVNS. The chain's CDR3 is CASSESGAKNTEAFF. The CDR3 DNA reads as TGTGCCAGCAGTGAATCAGGGGCCAAGAACACTGAAGCTTTCTTT.

CDR3 DNA: TGTGCCAGCAGCCCGGGACAGACGAATTCACCCCTCCACTTT. It yields the protein CASSPGQTNSPLHF. The chain employs TRBV9 and TRBJ1-6; 7 bases map to TRBD1. V trimming: 4 bases; J trimming: 7 bases; junction bases outside the gene matches: 5. The CDR3 extends over 14 amino acids. From germline, CDR1 is SGDLS and CDR2 YYNGEE.

This rearrangement joins TRBV28 to TRBJ1-2; 9 bases map to TRBD1. The CDR3 totals 12 residues. Germline CDR1 MDHEN, CDR2 SYDVKM. The V segment lost 11 bases and the J segment 7 bases; nucleotides outside the gene matches: 8. CDR3 sequence reads: CAAGDRVSGYTF. In DNA, the CDR3 is TGTGCCGCGGGGGACAGGGTCTCTGGCTACACCTTC.

The gene calls are TRBV15 and TRBJ2-3; possibly TRBD1 for D (5 bases). Germline lookup yields CDR1 LNHNV and CDR2 YYDKDF (reference sequence). The CDR3 is 16 amino acids. Trimming pared 0 bases from V and 0 bases from J, leaving 10 bases between. DNA of the CDR3: TGTGCCACCAGCAGAGATGGACATTCTAGCACAGATACGCAGTATTTT. It yields the protein CATSRDGHSSTDTQYF.

This chain joins TRBV19 and TRBJ1-5; perhaps TRBD1 as D (6 bases). The germline V and J ends were trimmed by 5 bases and 6 bases, with 14 bases remaining between them. Germline CDR1 and CDR2: LNHDA and SQIVND (reference sequence). The CDR3 runs to 14 residues. CDR3 region: CASSLTGLFQPQHF. The CDR3 nucleotides read TGTGCCAGTAGTCTAACAGGGTTGTTTCAGCCCCAGCATTTT.

The sample holds one count of this clone. The rearrangement links TRBV7-3 to TRBJ2-6; D might be TRBD1 or TRBD2, each matching 6 bases. V was shortened by 3 bases and J by 1 base, with 10 bases between the two germline ends. There are 16 residues in the CDR3. CDR1 and CDR2 (germline): SGHTA, FQGTGA. This CDR3 reads CASSLKGGSGANVLTF. CDR3 nucleotide sequence: TGTGCCAGCAGCTTGAAGGGGGGATCTGGGGCCAACGTCCTGACTTTC.

V is TRBV6-5 and J is TRBJ2-7; 8 bases align to TRBD2. Germline CDR1 reads MNHEY; CDR2 reads SVGAGI. This CDR3 comprises 13 residues. Germline trimming cut 7 bases from V and 0 bases from J; bases unmatched to any gene: 2. CDR3 in DNA: TGTGCCAGCAATAGCGGGACCTCCTACGAGCAGTACTTC. Translated: CASNSGTSYEQYF.

In its sample, this clone was seen a few times. The V and J genes are TRBV7-8 and TRBJ1-5, with D uncertain. This CDR3 region has 16 residues. The V gene lost 2 bases and the J gene lost 0 bases, with 11 bases spanning the gap. The germline CDR1 and CDR2 sequences are SGHVS and FQNEAQ. Here the CDR3 DNA reads TGTGCCAGCAGCTTATCCGCCACCTATAGCAATCAGCCCCAGCATTTT. It specifies CASSLSATYSNQPQHF.

The chain combines TRBV7-6 with TRBJ2-3; D may be TRBD1 or TRBD2 (6 bases each). The CDR3 is 16 amino acids. The germline V gene encodes CDR1 SGHVS and CDR2 FNYEAQ. Trimming left V 1 base short and J 7 bases short, with 18 bases between. In nucleotides, the CDR3 is TGTGCCAGCAGCTTAGTTCGGGGGCTCACCATGAATACGCAGTATTTT. Translation: CASSLVRGLTMNTQYF.

CDR3 nucleotide sequence: TGTGCCAGCAGCGCCCACGGGACAGGGTTGGGCTACACCTTC. It yields the protein CASSAHGTGLGYTF. The rearrangement links TRBV7-9 to TRBJ1-2; 9 positions match TRBD1. Per the germline V gene, CDR1 is SEHNR and CDR2 is FQNEAQ (reference sequence). V was pared by 5 bases and J by 8 bases, with 9 bases of the junction left unmatched. The CDR3 covers 14 residues.

V usage is TRBV18 and J usage is TRBJ2-7; 13 positions match TRBD2. V shed 5 bases and J 6 bases; nucleotides not matched to a gene: 10. This CDR3 spans 16 amino acids. Germline loops: CDR1 KGHSH, CDR2 LQKENI. This chain's CDR3 is CASSSGTSGTTGEQYF. Here the CDR3 DNA reads TGTGCCAGCTCATCAGGGACTAGCGGGACGACCGGCGAGCAGTACTTC.

This clone was detected a few times. The genes are TRBV5-1 and TRBJ2-7; TRBD2 aligns across 7 bases. Trimming took 7 bases from V and 2 from J; bases not matched to a gene: 12. From germline, CDR1 is SGHRS and CDR2 YFSETQ. The length of the CDR3 is 15 residues. CDR3 DNA: TGCGCCAGCGGGCGGACGAGCGGGGATGCCTACGAGCAGTACTTC. This encodes CASGRTSGDAYEQYF.

This sequence joins TRBV4-3 and TRBJ2-3; D is possibly TRBD1 or TRBD2 (5 bases each). Trimming cost V 7 bases and J 3 bases, with 14 bases left between them. Germline V CDR1 and CDR2: LGHNA, YSLEER. This CDR3 is built from 14 residues. This chain's CDR3 is CASTKQGRTDTQYF. The DNA for the CDR3 is TGCGCCAGCACAAAGCAGGGACGGACAGATACGCAGTATTTT.

This clone has only one observation. This chain links TRBV7-3 with TRBJ2-3; TRBD2 might be the D (6 bases). This CDR3 has 16 residues. Germline-derived CDR1 and CDR2 are SGHTA and FQGTGA. V lost 0 bases, J lost 1 base, and 11 bases lay in between. This CDR3 reads CASSLTRASGTDTQYF. The CDR3 DNA follows: TGTGCCAGCAGCTTAACTAGGGCTAGCGGCACAGATACGCAGTATTTT.

The chain employs TRBV5-1 and TRBJ1-2; the D gene is possibly TRBD1 (6 bases). Trimming cost V 0 bases and J 2 bases, with 8 bases left between them. The CDR3 consists of 14 residues. CDR1 SGHRS and CDR2 YFSETQ come from the germline V gene. CDR3 DNA: TGCGCCAGCAGCTTGGGCAGGGGCAACTATGGCTACACCTTC. Translating gives CASSLGRGNYGYTF.

The chain links TRBV10-2 to TRBJ2-1; D not certain. The germline V gene has CDR1 WSHSY and CDR2 SAAADI. This CDR3 spans 12 amino acids. V lost 9 bases and J lost 5, with 11 bases in between. The CDR3 sequence is CASSGRNNEQFF. CDR3 DNA sequence: TGCGCCAGTTCCGGACGAAACAATGAGCAGTTCTTC.